The present TCR beta chain was sequenced within a study of T cell changes during pregnancy in multiple sclerosis. Profiled with immunoSEQ multiplex PCR; TCRdb holds only in-frame clones, not every one. The data contain around 100,000 clones, 80% to 95% of them singletons. Germline CDR1 reads SGDLS; CDR2 reads YYNGEE. There are 16 residues in the CDR3. After removal of 3 bases from V and 4 bases from J, the junction contained 6 bases not matched to a gene. This TCR was sampled from a female donor with multiple sclerosis, enrolled in a pregnancy study. The sequencing used peripheral blood, collected in the third trimester of pregnancy. This chain connects TRBV9 to TRBJ2-1, with 11 bases that match TRBD2. DNA of the CDR3: TGTGCCAGCAGCGCTTTAGCGGGAGGGATTTACAATGAGCAGTTCTTC. This translates into CASSALAGGIYNEQFF.